These T cell receptor beta chains were read from a single sample in a study of blood T cell repertoires in COVID-19. Profiled with immunoSEQ multiplex PCR; TCRdb holds only in-frame clones, not every one. The sample lists about 140,000 clones; 85% to 90% were seen once. The sequenced material came from PBMCs or T cells enriched from blood (not recorded which). All receptors come from a man in his 60s who had recovered from COVID-19. CDR3s leave out the opening cysteine and the closing phenylalanine or tryptophan.

>TRBV15|TRBJ2-7
ATSRRGQGKSYEQY
>TRBV7-2|TRBJ2-7
ASSSATGWEQY
>TRBV10-3|TRBJ1-1
AISVSRG
>TRBV29-1|TRBJ2-3
SVAGGAVTDTQY
>TRBV7-9|TRBJ2-4
ASSQGPKNIQY
>TRBV6-4|TRBJ2-7
ASSRTTEAYEQY
>TRBV5-1|TRBJ2-3
ASAPGGEDTQY
>TRBV10-3|TRBJ2-7
AMSTGGSYEQY
>TRBV18|TRBJ2-5
ASSPGQVETQY
>TRBV18|TRBJ1-6
ASSPTADTYNSPLH
>TRBV7-9|TRBJ2-1
ASSPPGTGSLNEQF
>TRBV4-1|TRBJ2-5
ASSQTGGKETQY
>TRBV11-2|TRBJ1-1
ASSPWTGGTEAF
>TRBV6-5|TRBJ1-5
ASSPNQGLQPQH
>TRBV28|TRBJ2-3
ASYGVEGRGPFWADTQY
>TRBV7-6|TRBJ1-3
ASSLSFGQRDTIY
>TRBV24-1|TRBJ2-1
ATSDFGTRNEQF
>TRBV11-2|TRBJ2-7
ASSFGSKGYEQY
>TRBV3-1/TRBV3-2|TRBJ1-6
ASSPNRDSPLH
>TRBV7-3|TRBJ2-2
ASSLQSGGHTGELF
>TRBV3-1/TRBV3-2|TRBJ1-4
ASSAGFGWSEKLF
>TRBV6-5|TRBJ1-3
ASSSDGLKNTIY
>TRBV9|TRBJ1-1
ASSVFDRGGVAF
>TRBV7-3|TRBJ2-2
ASSPDRAGELF